The entry below gives a single TCR beta chain sequence along with its context. This entry belongs to a study of OX40 agonist ivuxolimab in advanced cancers. TCRdb's table, derived via immunoSEQ multiplex PCR, lists solely in-frame clones and lacks some. This sample has roughly 41,000 clones, with about 85% found just once. This CDR3 has 15 residues. V lost 0 bases, J lost 9 bases, and 12 bases lay in between. Germline lookup yields CDR1 SNHLY and CDR2 FYNNEI. The sample consisted of CD4+ or CD8+ T cells sorted from blood, taken in a trial of the OX40 agonist ivuxolimab. The sequence came from an adult with an advanced solid tumor such as melanoma, head and neck, liver or kidney cancer. The chain joins TRBV2 to TRBJ1-6; no definite D call. Here the CDR3 reads CASSEARSLGSPLHF. CDR3 nucleotide sequence: TGTGCCAGCAGTGAAGCGAGGAGTTTGGGTTCACCCCTCCACTTT.